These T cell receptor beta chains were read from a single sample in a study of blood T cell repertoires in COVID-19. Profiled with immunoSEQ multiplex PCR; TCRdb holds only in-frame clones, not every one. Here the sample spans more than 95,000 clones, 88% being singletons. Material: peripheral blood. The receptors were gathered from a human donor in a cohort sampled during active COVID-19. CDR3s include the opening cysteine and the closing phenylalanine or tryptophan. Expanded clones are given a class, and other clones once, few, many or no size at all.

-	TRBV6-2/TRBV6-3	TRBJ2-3	CASSPLGLAGYTDTQYF
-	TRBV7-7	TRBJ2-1	CASSLTGTSVPNEQFF
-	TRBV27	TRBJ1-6	CASRPDGGKPYNSPLHF
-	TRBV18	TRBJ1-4	CASSLADRDNEKLFF
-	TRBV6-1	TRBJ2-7	CASSETAGTDTYEQYF
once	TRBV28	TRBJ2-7	CASRSTGIYEQYF
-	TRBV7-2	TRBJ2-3	CASSLVGRAGDTQYF
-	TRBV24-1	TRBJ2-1	CATSDAARGSPYNEQFF
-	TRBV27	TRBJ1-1	CASSFRGWDTEAFF
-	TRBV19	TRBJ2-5	CASSNSRGARGETQYF
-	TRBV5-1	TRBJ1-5	CASSAGTGQNQPQHF
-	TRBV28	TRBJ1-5	CASRPDRGDNQPQHF
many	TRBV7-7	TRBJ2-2	CASSLSGTGVAGELFF
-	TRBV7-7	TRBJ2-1	CASSLSGTSILNEQFF
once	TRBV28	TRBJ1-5	CASSLSENQGLGNQPQHF
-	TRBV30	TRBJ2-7	CAWSVPWAASSPYEQYF
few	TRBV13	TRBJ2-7	CASSLNSILYEQYF
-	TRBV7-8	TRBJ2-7	CASSRDRGGEQYF
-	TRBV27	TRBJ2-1	CASSPQRASGANEQFF
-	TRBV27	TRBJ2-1	CASSLGTASDYNEQFF
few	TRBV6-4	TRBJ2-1	CASSDSAGQGAGEQFF
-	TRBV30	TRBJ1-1	CAWSIDRSAFF
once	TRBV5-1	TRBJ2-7	CASSLERRSKGEQYF
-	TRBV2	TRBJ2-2	CASSLTGGLPGELFF
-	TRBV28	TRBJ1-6	CASTSNSPLHF
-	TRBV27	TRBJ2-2	CASSLARAGGGELFF
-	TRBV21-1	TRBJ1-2	CASSPLFGLHYGYTF
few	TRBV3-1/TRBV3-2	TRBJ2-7	CASSQRVAGVSSYEQYF
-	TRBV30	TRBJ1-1	CAWNRDLTGGTEAFF
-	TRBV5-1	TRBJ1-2	CASSLGGGGYTF
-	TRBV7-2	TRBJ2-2	CASRRDPAGELFF
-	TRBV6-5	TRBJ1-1	CASELVWGQGTEAFF
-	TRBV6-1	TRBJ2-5	CASSVGSTANQETQYF
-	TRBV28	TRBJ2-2	CASSQAGGNTGELFF
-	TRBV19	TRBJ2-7	CASSPAGTGLYEQYF
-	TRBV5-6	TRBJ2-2	CASSPFGRGNTGELFF
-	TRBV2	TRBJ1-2	CASSGEGRGGYTF
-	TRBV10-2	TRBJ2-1	CASSSTTTSGDEQFF
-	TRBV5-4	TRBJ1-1	CASSGQGRTEAFF